Listed here are 18 T cell receptor beta chains from one sample, sequenced in a study of blood T cell repertoires in COVID-19. Sequencing used immunoSEQ multiplex PCR; TCRdb keeps in-frame clones, though not all of them. The data hold hundreds of thousands of clones, with 88% observed a single time. Sequenced: PBMCs or T cells enriched from blood (not recorded which). The origin of the receptors is a woman in her forties or fifties who had recovered from COVID-19.

The chain recombines TRBV5-1 with TRBJ1-6, with 11 bases aligning to TRBD1. Germline CDR1 SGHRS, CDR2 YFSETQ. The CDR3 runs to 17 residues. V lost 2 bases and J lost 9; bases outside the gene matches: 10. DNA for the CDR3: TGCGCCAGCAGCTTTAGGACAGGGGGCGATCCTGGTTCACCCCTCCACTTT. Its translation is CASSFRTGGDPGSPLHF.

The chain joins TRBV9 to TRBJ2-2; perhaps TRBD1 as D (6 bases). Trimming took 1 base from V and 4 from J, leaving 17 bases between them. Germline CDR1 is SGDLS and CDR2 is YYNGEE. CDR3 size: 17 residues. CDR3 region: CASSVPDRIDTTGELFF. CDR3 nucleotides: TGTGCCAGCAGCGTACCGGACAGAATTGACACCACCGGGGAGCTGTTTTTT.

J is TRBJ1-1 and V is TRBV28, with D possibly TRBD1 on 6 matching bases. V gave up 5 bases and J gave up 1 base, with 14 bases separating them. The CDR3 is 15 residues long. Germline values: CDR1 MDHEN, CDR2 SYDVKM. Here the CDR3 DNA reads TGTGCCAGCAGTGCCAACAGGGTCGGGAACACTGAAGCTTTCTTT. Its protein is CASSANRVGNTEAFF.

The V gene is TRBV5-1, the J gene TRBJ1-3, with 7 bases that match TRBD1. This CDR3 has 17 residues. The germline CDR1 and CDR2 sequences are SGHRS and YFSETQ. Trimming took 4 bases from V and 0 from J; bases not matched to a gene: 10. CDR3 nucleotide sequence: TGCGCCAGCAGCCAACAGGGGACGTCGTTCTCTGGAAACACCATATATTTT. Its translation: CASSQQGTSFSGNTIYF.

The rearrangement joins TRBV7-3 to TRBJ2-2, with 7 nucleotides matching TRBD1. CDR1 and CDR2 (germline): SGHTA, FQGTGA. V lost 5 bases, J lost 4 bases, and 4 bases stayed unmatched. This CDR3 has 14 residues. In nucleotides, the CDR3 is TGTGCCAGCAGCCAACAGGGGAGCACCGGGGAGCTGTTTTTT. Its translation: CASSQQGSTGELFF. Filled out from reference TRBV7-3 and TRBJ2-2, the complete variable domain reads GAGVSQTPSNKVTEKGKYVELRCDPISGHTALYWYRQSLGQGPEFLIYFQGTGAADDSGLPNDRFFAVRPEGSVSTLKIQRTERGDSAVYLCASSQQGSTGELFFGEGSRLTVL.

The chain recombines TRBV4-2 with TRBJ1-2; 8 nucleotides agree with TRBD1. The junction had 5 bases not matched to a gene; V was cut back by 2 bases and J by 9 bases. This CDR3 region has 13 residues. CDR1 is LGHNA, CDR2 YNFKEQ, per germline. The CDR3 nucleotides read TGTGCCAGCAGCCAAACGGACAGGGCGAGCTACACCTTC. Its protein is CASSQTDRASYTF.

The rearrangement uses TRBV3-1 (or the pseudogene TRBV3-2) and TRBJ1-2; possibly TRBD1 for D (5 bases). From germline, CDR1 is LGHDT and CDR2 YNNKEL (reference sequence). The CDR3 runs to 15 residues. Trimming removed 4 bases at V and 0 bases at J, with 12 bases between. CDR3 region: CASSLDRNSNYGYTF. In DNA form, the CDR3 reads TGTGCCAGCAGCCTTGACAGAAATTCTAACTATGGCTACACCTTC.

The chain joins TRBV20-1 to TRBJ2-1, with 9 nucleotides matching TRBD2. Germline CDR1 reads DFQATT; CDR2 reads SNEGSKA (reference sequence). Trimming cost V 5 bases and J 15 bases; bases outside gene matches: 8. The length of the CDR3 is 11 residues. This chain's CDR3 is CSASPTSGLFF. CDR3 in DNA: TGCAGTGCTTCTCCGACTAGCGGACTGTTCTTC.

This clone was recorded once. The CDR3 here is CASSHLAKNIQYF. CDR3 nucleotides: TGTGCCAGCAGCCACTTAGCCAAAAACATTCAGTACTTC. V and J are TRBV3-1 (or the pseudogene TRBV3-2) and TRBJ2-4; no clear D. The CDR3 sequence is 13 residues long. In germline, CDR1 is LGHDT, CDR2 YNNKEL (reference sequence). V was trimmed by 3 bases and J by 0 bases, leaving 3 bases between them.

V and J are TRBV19 and TRBJ2-3; 8 nucleotides align to TRBD1. This CDR3 has 14 amino acids. V lost 7 bases to trimming and J lost 0 bases; unmatched junction nucleotides: 3. The germline V gene has CDR1 LNHDA and CDR2 SQIVND (reference sequence). DNA of the CDR3: TGTGCCAGTACCAGGGACAGGAGCACAGATACGCAGTATTTT. This codes for CASTRDRSTDTQYF.

The genes are TRBV6-5 and TRBJ1-1; 7 bases fit TRBD1. From germline, CDR1 is MNHEY and CDR2 SVGAGI. The CDR3 is 14 residues long. V was clipped by 7 bases and J by 4 bases; unmatched bases: 9. The CDR3 nucleotides are TGTGCCAGCACCAAAAGACAGGGTGGCACTGAAGCTTTCTTT. It encodes CASTKRQGGTEAFF.

V and J are TRBV6-2 or TRBV6-3 and TRBJ2-3; D is undetermined. The V and J ends lost 5 bases and 2 bases respectively, with 17 bases between them. This CDR3 has 16 amino acids. Germline assignment: CDR1 MNHEY and CDR2 SVGEGT. The CDR3 coding sequence is TGTGCCAGCAGTGATGGGCCTCAGATAAACACAGATACGCAGTATTTT. Encoded protein: CASSDGPQINTDTQYF.

The chain has TRBV7-2 and TRBJ2-1, with D unresolved. The CDR3 runs to 16 residues. The ends were cut back, 1 base at V and 4 bases at J, with 14 bases in the middle. Germline CDR1 and CDR2: SGHTA and FQGNSA. The CDR3 here is CASSLDRFGLYNEQFF. CDR3 in DNA: TGTGCCAGCAGCTTAGATCGATTCGGGTTATACAATGAGCAGTTCTTC. The full variable domain, with the rest looked up from reference TRBV7-2 and TRBJ2-1, is GAGVSQSPSNKVTEKGKDVELRCDPISGHTALYWYRQSLGQGLEFLIYFQGNSAPDKSGLPSDRFSAERTGGSVSTLTIQRTQQEDSAVYLCASSLDRFGLYNEQFFGPGTRLTVL.

This clone was counted a single time. The rearrangement uses TRBV14 and TRBJ2-1; TRBD2 matches 13 bases. With 6 bases clipped from V and 2 bases from J, the junction kept 4 bases outside the gene matches. The CDR3 has 16 amino acids. CDR1 and CDR2 from the germline V gene are SGHDN and FVKESK. The CDR3 DNA follows: TGTGCCAGCAGGAGGACTAGCGGGAGACCCTACAATGAGCAGTTCTTC. Translation: CASRRTSGRPYNEQFF.

The V and J genes are TRBV29-1 and TRBJ1-2; D gene unclear. V was trimmed by 0 bases and J by 8 bases, leaving 13 bases between them. There are 13 residues in the CDR3. Germline lookup yields CDR1 SQVTM and CDR2 ANQGSEA. In DNA, the CDR3 is TGCAGCGTTGAAGATCCCCCCTCCCAGGGCTACACCTTC. Translating it yields CSVEDPPSQGYTF.

The chain employs TRBV30 and TRBJ1-2; D is possibly TRBD1 (5 bases). The V gene's germline CDR1 is GTSNPN and CDR2 SVGIG (reference sequence). CDR3 length: 16 residues. V was trimmed by 2 bases and J by 0 bases, leaving 16 bases between them. CDR3: CAWSPPDMFTNYGYTF. CDR3 nucleotides: TGTGCCTGGAGTCCACCGGACATGTTTACTAACTATGGCTACACCTTC.

The chain is built from TRBV21-1 and TRBJ1-6; the table's TRBD1 call for D was not verified on the DNA. TRBV21-1 represents a pseudogene. CDR3 length equals 17 residues. The CDR3 DNA reads TGTGCCAGCAGCAAAGCAACAGGGAAGGGGGATAATTCACCCCTCCACTTT. It codes for CASSKATGKGDNSPLHF.

The chain uses TRBV5-6 and TRBJ1-1; D remains ambiguous. CDR3 length: 15 residues. Germline V gene data show CDR1 as SGHDT and CDR2 as YYEEEE. Trimming took 3 bases from V and 1 from J, leaving 13 bases between them. The CDR3 is CASSYRGSKNTEAFF. The CDR3 DNA follows: TGTGCCAGCAGCTACCGAGGGAGCAAGAACACTGAAGCTTTCTTT. The variable domain in full, with the rest retrieved from reference TRBV5-6 and TRBJ1-1, is DAGVTQSPTHLIKTRGQQVTLRCSPKSGHDTVSWYQQALGQGPQFIFQYYEEEERQRGNFPDRFSGHQFPNYSSELNVNALLLGDSALYLCASSYRGSKNTEAFFGQGTRLTVV.